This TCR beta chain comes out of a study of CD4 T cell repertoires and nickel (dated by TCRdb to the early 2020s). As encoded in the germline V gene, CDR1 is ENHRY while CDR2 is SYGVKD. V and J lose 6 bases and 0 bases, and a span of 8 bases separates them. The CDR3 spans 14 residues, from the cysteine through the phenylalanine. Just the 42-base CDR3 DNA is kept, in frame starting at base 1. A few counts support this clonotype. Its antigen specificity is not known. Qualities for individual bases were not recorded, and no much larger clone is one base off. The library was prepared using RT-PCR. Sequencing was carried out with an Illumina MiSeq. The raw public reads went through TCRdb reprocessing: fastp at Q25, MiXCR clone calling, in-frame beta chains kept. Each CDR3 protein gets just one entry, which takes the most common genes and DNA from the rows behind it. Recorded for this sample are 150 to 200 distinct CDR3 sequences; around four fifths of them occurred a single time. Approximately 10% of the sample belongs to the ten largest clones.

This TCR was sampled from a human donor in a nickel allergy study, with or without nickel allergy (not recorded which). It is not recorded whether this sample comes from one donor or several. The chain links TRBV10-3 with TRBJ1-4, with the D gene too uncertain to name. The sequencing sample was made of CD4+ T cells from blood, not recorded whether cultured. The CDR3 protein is CAIRSGPTNEKLFF. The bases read TGTGCCATCAGGTCAGGCCCAACTAATGAAAAACTGTTTTTT.